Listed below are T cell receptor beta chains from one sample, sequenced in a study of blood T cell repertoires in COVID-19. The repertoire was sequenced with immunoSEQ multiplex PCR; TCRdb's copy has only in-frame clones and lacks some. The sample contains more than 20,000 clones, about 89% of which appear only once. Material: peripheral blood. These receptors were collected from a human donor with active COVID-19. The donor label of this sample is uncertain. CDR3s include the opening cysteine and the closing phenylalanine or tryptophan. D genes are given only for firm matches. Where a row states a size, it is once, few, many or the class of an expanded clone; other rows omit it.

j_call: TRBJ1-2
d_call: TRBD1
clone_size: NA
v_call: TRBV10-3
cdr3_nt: TGTGCCATCGGCACACCCGGGACAGGGTTTGGCTACACCTTC
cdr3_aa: CAIGTPGTGFGYTF

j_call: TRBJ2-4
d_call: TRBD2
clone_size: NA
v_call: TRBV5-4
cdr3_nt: TGTGCCAGCAGCACACTAGCGGGAGAGGAAAACATTCAGTACTTC
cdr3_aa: CASSTLAGEENIQYF

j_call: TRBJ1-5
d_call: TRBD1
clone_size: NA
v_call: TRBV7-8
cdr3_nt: TGTGCCAGCAGCCAGCGACAGGGAACCTATAGCAATCAGCCCCAGCATTTT
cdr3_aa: CASSQRQGTYSNQPQHF

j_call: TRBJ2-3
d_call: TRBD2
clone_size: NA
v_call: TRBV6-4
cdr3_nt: TGTGCCTTATTCGGGCTAGCGGGAGGGCAAGATACGCAGTATTTT
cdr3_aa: CALFGLAGGQDTQYF

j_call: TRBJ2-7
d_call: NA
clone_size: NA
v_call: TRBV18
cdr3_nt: TGTGCCAGCTCATCGAACCAGGGTGGGGAGCAGTACTTC
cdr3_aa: CASSSNQGGEQYF

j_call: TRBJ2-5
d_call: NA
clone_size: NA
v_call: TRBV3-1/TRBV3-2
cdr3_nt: TGTGCCAGCAGCCAAGGGGTCGCAGGGGAAGAGACCCAGTACTTC
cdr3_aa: CASSQGVAGEETQYF

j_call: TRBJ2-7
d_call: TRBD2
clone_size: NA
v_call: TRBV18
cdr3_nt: TGTGCCAGCTCACCATGGCAGGGTGTAGCGGGAGTCTACGAGCAGTACTTC
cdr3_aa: CASSPWQGVAGVYEQYF

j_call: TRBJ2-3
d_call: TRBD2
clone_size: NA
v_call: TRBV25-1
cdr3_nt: TGTGCCAGCAGTGAATATTTACTAGCGGGACCCACAGATACGCAGTATTTT
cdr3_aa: CASSEYLLAGPTDTQYF

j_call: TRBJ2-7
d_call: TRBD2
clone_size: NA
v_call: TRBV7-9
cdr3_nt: TGTGCCAGCAGTAATCTAGCGGGAGTAGAAGAGCAGTACTTC
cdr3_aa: CASSNLAGVEEQYF

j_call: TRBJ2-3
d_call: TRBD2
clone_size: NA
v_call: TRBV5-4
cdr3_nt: TGTGCCAGCAGCCATAAGCGGGATAGCACAGATACGCAGTATTTT
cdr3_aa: CASSHKRDSTDTQYF

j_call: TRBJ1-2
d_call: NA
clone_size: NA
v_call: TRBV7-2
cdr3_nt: TGTGCCAGCAGCTTAGCTCCGGGCTACACCTTC
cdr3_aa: CASSLAPGYTF

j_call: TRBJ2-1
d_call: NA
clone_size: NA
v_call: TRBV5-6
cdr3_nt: TGTGCCAGCAGCTTGCTAGCATCGGTCCGCGAGCAGTTCTTC
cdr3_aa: CASSLLASVREQFF

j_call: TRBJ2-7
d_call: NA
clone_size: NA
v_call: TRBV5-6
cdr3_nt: TGTGCCAGCAGGACGACAGTAACCTACGAGCAGTACTTC
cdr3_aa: CASRTTVTYEQYF

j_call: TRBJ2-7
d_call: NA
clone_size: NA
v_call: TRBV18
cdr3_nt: TGTGCCAGCTCACCAGGCTACAGCTCCTACGAGCAGTACTTC
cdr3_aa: CASSPGYSSYEQYF

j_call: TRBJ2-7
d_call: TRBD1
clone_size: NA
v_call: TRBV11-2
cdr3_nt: TGTGCCAGCAGCTTAGTAGGGACAGGGGTCTACGAGCAGTACTTC
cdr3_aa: CASSLVGTGVYEQYF

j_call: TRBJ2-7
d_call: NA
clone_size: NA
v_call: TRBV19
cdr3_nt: TGTGCCAGTAGTGGGGGCGGGGGACAGGACTACGAGCAGTACTTC
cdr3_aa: CASSGGGGQDYEQYF

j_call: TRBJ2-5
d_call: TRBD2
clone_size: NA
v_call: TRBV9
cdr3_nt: TGTGCCAGCAGCGTACTAGTGGGGACTAGCGAGACCCAGTACTTC
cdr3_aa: CASSVLVGTSETQYF

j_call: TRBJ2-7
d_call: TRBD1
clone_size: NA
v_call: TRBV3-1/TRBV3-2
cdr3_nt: TGTGCCAGCAGCCCCCGTTTGGGACAGGGTAGGAGCGAGCAGTACTTC
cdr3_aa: CASSPRLGQGRSEQYF

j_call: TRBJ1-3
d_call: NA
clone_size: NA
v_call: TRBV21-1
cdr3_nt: TGTGCCAGCAGCAAATTCCACGTGGGGCGTCGACACACCATATATTTT
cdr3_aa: CASSKFHVGRRHTIYF

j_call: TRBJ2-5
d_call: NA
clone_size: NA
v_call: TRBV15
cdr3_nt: TGTGCCACCAGCAGAGATAGAGGCGAAGAGACCCAGTACTTC
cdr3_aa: CATSRDRGEETQYF

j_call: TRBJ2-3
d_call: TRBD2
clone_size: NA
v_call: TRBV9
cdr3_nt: TGTGCCAGCAGCAACTTAGCGGGAGTCGGGGGAGATACGCAGTATTTT
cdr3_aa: CASSNLAGVGGDTQYF

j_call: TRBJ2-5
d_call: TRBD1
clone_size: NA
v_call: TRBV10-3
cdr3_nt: TGTGCCATCAGTAGATCACAGGGGGTAGGGGAGACCCAGTACTTC
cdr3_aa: CAISRSQGVGETQYF

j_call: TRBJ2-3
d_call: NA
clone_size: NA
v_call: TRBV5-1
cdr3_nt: TGCGCCAGCAGCGCGGACACTCTATTTAGCACAGATACGCAGTATTTT
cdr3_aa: CASSADTLFSTDTQYF

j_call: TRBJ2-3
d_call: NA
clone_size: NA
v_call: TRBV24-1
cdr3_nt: TGTGCCACCAGTGACGACCGCGGAGATACGCAGTATTTT
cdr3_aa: CATSDDRGDTQYF

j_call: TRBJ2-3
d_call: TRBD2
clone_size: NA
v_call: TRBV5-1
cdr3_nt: TGCGCCAGCAGTTACTCGACTAGCAACGGGTACACAGATACGCAGTATTTT
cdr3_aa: CASSYSTSNGYTDTQYF

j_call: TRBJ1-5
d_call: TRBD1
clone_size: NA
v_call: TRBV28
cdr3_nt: TGTGCCAGCAGTTTTGGGACAGGGGATCAGCCCCAGCATTTT
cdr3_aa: CASSFGTGDQPQHF

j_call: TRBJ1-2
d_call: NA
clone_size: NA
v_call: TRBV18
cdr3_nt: TGTGCCAGCTCACCGGACCGGGACTTTAACTATGGCTACACCTTC
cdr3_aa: CASSPDRDFNYGYTF

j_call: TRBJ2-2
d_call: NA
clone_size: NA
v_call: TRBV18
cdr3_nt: TGTGCCAGCTCTTACTCCGCCCCCGGGGAGCTGTTTTTT
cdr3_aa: CASSYSAPGELFF

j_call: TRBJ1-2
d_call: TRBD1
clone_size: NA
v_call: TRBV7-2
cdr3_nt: TGTGCCAGCAGCTCCTCAGGGGGCGCCGAGGGCTACACCTTC
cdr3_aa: CASSSSGGAEGYTF

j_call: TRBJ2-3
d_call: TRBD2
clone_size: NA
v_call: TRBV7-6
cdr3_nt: TGTGCCAGCAGTTCTAGCGGGAGGGCTAGGACAGATACGCAGTATTTT
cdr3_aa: CASSSSGRARTDTQYF

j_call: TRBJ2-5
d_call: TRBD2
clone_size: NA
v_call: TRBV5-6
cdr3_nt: TGTGCCAGCAGGTGGGAGGGACAAGAGACCCAGTACTTC
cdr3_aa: CASRWEGQETQYF

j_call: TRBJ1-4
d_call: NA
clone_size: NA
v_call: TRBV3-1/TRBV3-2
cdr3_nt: TGTGCCAGCAGCCAGCCGGGGGGCCCCGCAACTAATGAAAAACTGTTTTTT
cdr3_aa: CASSQPGGPATNEKLFF

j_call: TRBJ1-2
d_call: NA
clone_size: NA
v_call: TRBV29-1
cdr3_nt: TGCAGCGTAGGCCGGCAAGGGGCCTATGGCTACACCTTC
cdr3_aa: CSVGRQGAYGYTF

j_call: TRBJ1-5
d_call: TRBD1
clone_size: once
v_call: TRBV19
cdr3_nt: TGTGCCAGTAGTAGAGCGGGGGACAGGGGGCTTCCCCCCCAGCATTTT
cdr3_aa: CASSRAGDRGLPPQHF

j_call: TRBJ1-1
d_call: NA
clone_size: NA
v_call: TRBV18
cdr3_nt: TGTGCCAGCTCACCACGTGCAGACACTGAAGCTTTCTTT
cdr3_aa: CASSPRADTEAFF

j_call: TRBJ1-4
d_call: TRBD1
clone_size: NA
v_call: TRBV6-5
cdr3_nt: TGTGCCAGCATGGACAGGGTCGGGGAAAAACTGTTTTTT
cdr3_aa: CASMDRVGEKLFF

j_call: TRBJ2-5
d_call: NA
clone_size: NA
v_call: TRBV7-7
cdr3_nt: TGTGCTAGCAGCTACGGACAGCAAGAGACCCAGTACTTC
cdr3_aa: CASSYGQQETQYF

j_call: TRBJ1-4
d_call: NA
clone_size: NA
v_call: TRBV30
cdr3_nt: TGTGCCTGGAGCGACCCGGGACTGCCTAATGAAAAACTGTTTTTT
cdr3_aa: CAWSDPGLPNEKLFF

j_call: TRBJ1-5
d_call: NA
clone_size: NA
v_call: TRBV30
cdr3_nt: TGTGCTGTATCCAGCAGGGGACAGCCCCAGCATTTT
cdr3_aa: CAVSSRGQPQHF

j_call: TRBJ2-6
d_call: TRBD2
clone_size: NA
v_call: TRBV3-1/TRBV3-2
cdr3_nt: TGTGCCAGCAGCCCAACCATAGCGGGAGGGGCTGGGGCCAACGTCCTGACTTTC
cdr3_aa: CASSPTIAGGAGANVLTF